The entry that follows covers one T cell receptor beta chain sequence. The data were produced by immunoSEQ multiplex PCR, yet TCRdb's version contains in-frame clones alone and is incomplete. This sample has approximately 15,000 clones, with about 34% found just once. There are 14 residues in the CDR3. The ends were cut back, 2 bases at V and 6 bases at J, with 10 bases in the middle. Germline V gene data show CDR1 as KGHSH and CDR2 as LQKENI. This entry is derived from a study of graft-versus-host responses after intestinal transplantation. The TCR comes from a human patient who received an intestinal transplant. The rearrangement joins TRBV18 to TRBJ2-2, with D possibly TRBD1 on 6 matching bases. The sequenced sample was alloreactive CD4+ T cells from a mixed lymphocyte reaction culture, obtained before intestinal transplant. Subset meaning: CFSE-low proliferating T cells sorted from approximately 6-day pre-transplant mixed lymphocyte reaction (GvH or HvG direction). CDR3 in amino acids: CASSPYGQSGELFF. The CDR3 DNA reads as TGTGCCAGCTCACCATATGGACAGTCCGGGGAGCTGTTTTTT.